This TCR beta chain was identified in a study of blood T cell repertoires in COVID-19 (dated by TCRdb to 2020 to 2022). About the investigation overall: Samples from collaborators originated in the United States, Italy and Spain and spanned both the acute and convalescent phases of COVID-19. The prospective study material was composed of cDNA or gDNA derived from T cells, B-cell-depleted T cells, or PBMCs. Subjects who had been exposed to COVID-19, were actively infected with it, or had recovered from it provided the deeply sampled blood TCRbeta repertoires that made up the dataset. A freely available public database, intended as a resource for researchers studying the immune response to SARS-CoV-2, is where the repertoires were released. The samples were drawn from two sources: the first 160 participants of the ongoing ImmuneRACE study, and 950 to 1,500 subjects contributed by 6 global collaborators. Nearly every sample came with metadata listing a de-identified subject ID, COVID-19 status, age in years and sex. Where HLA class I and class II types were available, the types were taken from metadata supplied by the sample provider, not from assay-based typing.

TCRbeta CDR3 regions were amplified from genomic DNA by means of the immunoSEQ Assay, a bias-controlled multiplex PCR. The source study handled its data this way. The number of nucleated cells in each sample was estimated from the amplification of reference gene primers within the assay. Sequence reads were collapsed and filtered to measure the absolute abundance of every unique TCRbeta CDR3 rearrangement. For each sample, productive Simpson clonality was calculated as the square root of Simpson's diversity index over productive rearrangements. In TCRdb, the immuneACCESS table is reduced to in-frame sequences with V and J assigned. These tables do not hold every clone; where another copy was compared, an unresolved V gene accounts for under half, and the others remain unexplained. V and J calls and clone size are copied from that table; D and trimming were computed from the DNA. This sample holds 80,000 to 100,000 clones; 70% to 90% were observed only once. 15% to 20% of the sample belongs to the ten largest clones.

Summary of the overall study and its limitations: The quantity of clinical and demographic metadata differed by source and by participant and was supplied without curation.

Details on this clone: The clone's antigen remains unknown. The input lacks base qualities; no much larger clone sits a single base away.

Taken from cysteine to phenylalanine, the CDR3 has 17 residues. Kept here is only the CDR3 DNA, which spans 51 bases and is read in frame from base 1. V and J are trimmed by 5 bases and 6 bases, and the gene matches miss 14 bases of the junction. The germline V gene (reference sequence) sets CDR1 to SGHNT and CDR2 to YYREEE. Each collaborating institution followed its own protocols to collect whole blood in K2EDTA tubes. Collaborator samples were shipped for TCRbeta analysis as frozen whole blood, isolated PBMCs, or DNA extracted from either sample type. Sequencing used peripheral blood. The clonotype comes from a human donor in a cohort sampled during active COVID-19. Recombination joined TRBV5-4 with TRBJ1-1, with 12 bases aligning to TRBD1. At the DNA level, the sequence is TGTGCCAGCAGTAGGGACAGGGGGCGGGCGGGTAGCTCTGAAGCTTTCTTT. Translated, it reads CASSRDRGRAGSSEAFF.